This is a list of T cell receptor beta chains from one sample in a study of control samples from healthy donors and cancer patients. Clones were sequenced by immunoSEQ multiplex PCR, and TCRdb holds only the in-frame ones, with some missing. The sample holds about 36,000 clones; 93% are singletons and the top ten take about 1.5%. The sample consisted of PBMCs. These receptor sequences come from a man aged 35 to 55 with colorectal cancer. Both conserved end residues are trimmed from each CDR3. The order of the fields is J gene, clone size, V gene, CDR3 protein. Size is stated for part of the rows, as once, few or many counts, or as a class when the clone is expanded.

J gene: TRBJ2-5; clone size: once; V gene: TRBV5-5; CDR3 protein: ASLAGELDGETQY
J gene: TRBJ1-4; clone size: .; V gene: TRBV5-7; CDR3 protein: ASSLDVGPAVDEKLF
J gene: TRBJ1-2; clone size: .; V gene: TRBV9; CDR3 protein: ASSSRTGVGRGYT
J gene: TRBJ2-3; clone size: few; V gene: TRBV5-5; CDR3 protein: ASSLGASTDTQY
J gene: TRBJ2-1; clone size: .; V gene: TRBV5-8; CDR3 protein: ASSRASGGSYNEQF
J gene: TRBJ2-1; clone size: .; V gene: TRBV7-2; CDR3 protein: ASSSVGTSIYEQF
J gene: TRBJ1-2; clone size: .; V gene: TRBV11-3; CDR3 protein: ASGRAGIGYT
J gene: TRBJ1-2; clone size: .; V gene: TRBV18; CDR3 protein: ASSPYSDSGYT
J gene: TRBJ2-3; clone size: .; V gene: TRBV30; CDR3 protein: AWRGDSTGTDTQY
J gene: TRBJ1-5; clone size: .; V gene: TRBV19; CDR3 protein: ASSTGGLQPQH
J gene: TRBJ1-6; clone size: .; V gene: TRBV19; CDR3 protein: ASSSDGSGSPLH
J gene: TRBJ1-2; clone size: .; V gene: TRBV7-2; CDR3 protein: ASSSQRRGDGYT
J gene: TRBJ1-1; clone size: .; V gene: TRBV6-1; CDR3 protein: ASSEANRNTEAF
J gene: TRBJ2-1; clone size: .; V gene: TRBV5-5; CDR3 protein: ASSSTPGLAGGSSYNEQF
J gene: TRBJ1-1; clone size: .; V gene: TRBV18; CDR3 protein: ASSPLGQGSEAF
J gene: TRBJ2-5; clone size: few; V gene: TRBV19; CDR3 protein: ASGDPGWETQY
J gene: TRBJ1-6; clone size: .; V gene: TRBV5-1; CDR3 protein: ASSFRESSPLH
J gene: TRBJ2-1; clone size: .; V gene: TRBV6-1; CDR3 protein: ASSDPGQGFNEQF
J gene: TRBJ1-2; clone size: .; V gene: TRBV5-1; CDR3 protein: ASSLSAGKDYGYT
J gene: TRBJ2-7; clone size: .; V gene: TRBV7-3; CDR3 protein: ASSLTGTGIHEQY
J gene: TRBJ2-2; clone size: .; V gene: TRBV29-1; CDR3 protein: SITGSKVGELF
J gene: TRBJ1-6; clone size: few; V gene: TRBV19; CDR3 protein: ASVEGTGYNSPLH
J gene: TRBJ1-1; clone size: few; V gene: TRBV7-9; CDR3 protein: ASIRQGGVTEAF
J gene: TRBJ1-6; clone size: .; V gene: TRBV5-6; CDR3 protein: ASSSGQLLNSPLH
J gene: TRBJ1-5; clone size: .; V gene: TRBV21-1; CDR3 protein: ASSRMMTRNQPQH
J gene: TRBJ1-6; clone size: .; V gene: TRBV27; CDR3 protein: ASTPHGSRESPLH
J gene: TRBJ2-1; clone size: .; V gene: TRBV18; CDR3 protein: ASSHNPQSSYNEQF
J gene: TRBJ2-1; clone size: once; V gene: TRBV4-3; CDR3 protein: ASSRVLGGGEYNEQF
J gene: TRBJ1-1; clone size: .; V gene: TRBV5-4; CDR3 protein: ASSRQGLMNTEAF
J gene: TRBJ2-3; clone size: .; V gene: TRBV7-9; CDR3 protein: ASSSSRAATSTDTQY
J gene: TRBJ2-7; clone size: .; V gene: TRBV5-1; CDR3 protein: ASSLDGMADYLRGYEQY
J gene: TRBJ1-1; clone size: .; V gene: TRBV29-1; CDR3 protein: SVDGQSNTEAF
J gene: TRBJ2-3; clone size: .; V gene: TRBV2; CDR3 protein: ASSEGPGTEERLDTQY
J gene: TRBJ1-1; clone size: .; V gene: TRBV5-4; CDR3 protein: ASSPWGVGAF
J gene: TRBJ1-5; clone size: once; V gene: TRBV7-6; CDR3 protein: ASSSGTGKGQPQH
J gene: TRBJ2-7; clone size: .; V gene: TRBV11-2; CDR3 protein: ASSSPGQGYEQY
J gene: TRBJ2-7; clone size: .; V gene: TRBV6-5; CDR3 protein: ASSHTSTSSYEQY
J gene: TRBJ2-1; clone size: .; V gene: TRBV27; CDR3 protein: ASSPPGLGRYEQF
J gene: TRBJ2-5; clone size: .; V gene: TRBV6-5; CDR3 protein: ASFSWGQETQY
J gene: TRBJ1-3; clone size: .; V gene: TRBV9; CDR3 protein: ASSVGGQGAGNTIY
J gene: TRBJ1-4; clone size: .; V gene: TRBV6-1; CDR3 protein: ASSEDIGTIMGEKLF
J gene: TRBJ1-6; clone size: few; V gene: TRBV27; CDR3 protein: ASSLDNAASPLH
J gene: TRBJ1-1; clone size: .; V gene: TRBV5-1; CDR3 protein: ASSSSMNTEAF
J gene: TRBJ2-1; clone size: .; V gene: TRBV29-1; CDR3 protein: SVEPAGTFYSYNEQF
J gene: TRBJ2-5; clone size: .; V gene: TRBV4-1; CDR3 protein: ASSQAGGGRETQY